This T cell receptor beta chain is from a study of blood T cells in healthy people across ages. Extraction of total RNA produced a minimum of 5 micrograms from each sample. Whole-study results and caveats: It was found that TCR beta diversity correlated strongly with the percentage of naive T cells.

It was with a sample-barcoded 5' primer and a J-beta primer mix that a second PCR of about 6 to 12 cycles was run. TCRdb re-derived calls from the 5' RACE reads in MiXCR, one entry per CDR3 protein. The repertoire holds some 880,000 distinct CDR3 sequences, with 30% to 45% as singletons. This CDR3 spans 10 amino acids. V lost 6 bases, J lost 10 bases, and 9 bases lay in between. On this clonotype itself: Its antigen is currently unknown. With a much larger clone just one base away, this may be a read error.

The source is a man younger than 30 in good health. This chain links TRBV12-3 or TRBV12-4 with TRBJ1-2; D not resolved. Sequencing was done on a sample of blood. The CDR3 DNA is TGTGCCAGCAGCGATAGAACCTACACCTTC. Its protein is CASSDRTYTF.